One and the same sample provided the 10 T cell receptor beta chains below, sequenced in a study of sequential checkpoint blockade in melanoma. The repertoire was sequenced with immunoSEQ multiplex PCR; TCRdb's copy has only in-frame clones and lacks some. The sample carries under 40,000 clones, over 75% recorded once. Specified treatment: randomized to nivolumab then ipilimumab (arm A) or the reverse (arm B). The specimen comprised CD8+ T cells sorted from blood (inferred from file names), sampled from a patient given nivolumab and ipilimumab in sequence. All receptors come from a human donor with melanoma.

The chain links TRBV27 to TRBJ2-7; D is perhaps TRBD1 (6 bases). V gave up 3 bases and J gave up 4 bases, with 10 bases separating them. The CDR3 runs 13 residues. Germline V lookup: CDR1 MNHEY, CDR2 SMNVEV (reference sequence). The CDR3 DNA is TGTGCCAGCAGTTTGGGACAACTATACGAGCAGTACGTC. Its protein is CASSLGQLYEQYV.

V gene TRBV15 combines with J gene TRBJ2-2; a weak D match, TRBD1 (5 bases). From germline, CDR1 is LNHNV and CDR2 YYDKDF (reference sequence). The ends were cut back, 2 bases at V and 4 bases at J, with 5 bases in the middle. This CDR3 has 13 residues. The CDR3 protein is CATSRRGTGELFF. CDR3 DNA sequence: TGTGCCACCAGCAGAAGGGGCACCGGGGAGCTGTTTTTT. Based on the CDR3 plus reference TRBV15 and TRBJ2-2, the full variable domain is DAMVIQNPRYQVTQFGKPVTLSCSQTLNHNVMYWYQQKSSQAPKLLFHYYDKDFNNEADTPDNFQSRRPNTSFCFLDIRSPGLGDTAMYLCATSRRGTGELFFGEGSRLTVL.

The J gene is TRBJ1-4, the V gene TRBV4-3, with TRBD1 matching 7 bases. The CDR3 totals 18 residues. Germline V gene data show CDR1 as LGHNA and CDR2 as YSLEER. Trimming cost V 0 bases and J 0 bases; bases outside gene matches: 7. CDR3 loop: CASSQDGGQSTTNEKLFF. CDR3 DNA sequence: TGCGCCAGCAGCCAAGATGGGGGACAGAGCACAACTAATGAAAAACTGTTTTTT.

In this sample, this clone turned up once. The chain links TRBV5-1 to TRBJ1-1; TRBD1 aligns across 8 bases. The germline V gene has CDR1 SGHRS and CDR2 YFSETQ. The CDR3 loop spans 13 amino acids. The junction had 4 bases not matched to a gene; V was cut back by 5 bases and J by 4 bases. This chain's CDR3 is CASRQGAGTEAFF. The CDR3 nucleotides read TGCGCCAGCAGGCAGGGGGCGGGCACTGAAGCTTTCTTT.

The chain has TRBV4-1 and TRBJ2-1, with TRBD2 matching 8 bases. Germline values: CDR1 MGHRA, CDR2 YSYEKL. Trimming removed 2 bases from V and 7 bases from J; junction bases left unmatched: 7. The CDR3 has 15 amino acids. The CDR3 region has the DNA TGCGCCAGCAGCCAACATAGCGGGATGAAAAATGAGCAGTTCTTC. It codes for CASSQHSGMKNEQFF.

V gene TRBV28 combines with J gene TRBJ2-7; TRBD2 aligns across 8 bases. The CDR3 covers 17 residues. Germline loops: CDR1 MDHEN, CDR2 SYDVKM. Trimming at V came to 3 bases and at J to 3 bases, leaving 13 bases not matched to a gene. CDR3 coding DNA: TGTGCCAGCAGTTTGTTGGCGGGGGGTAGCGGGTTCTACGAGCAGTACTTC. It codes for CASSLLAGGSGFYEQYF.

J is TRBJ2-2 and V is TRBV25-1; the match to TRBD2 covers 7 bases. CDR1 is MGHDK, CDR2 SYGVNS, per germline. The CDR3 contains 15 residues. Germline trimming cut 4 bases from V and 2 bases from J; bases unmatched to any gene: 4. CDR3 DNA: TGTGCCAGCAGTGCTCCGGGACTAAACACCGGGGAGCTGTTTTTT. This codes for CASSAPGLNTGELFF.

This sequence joins TRBV29-1 and TRBJ2-2; the match to TRBD1 covers 12 bases. The V and J ends lost 6 bases and 4 bases, in that order; junction bases with no gene match: 15. CDR1 SQVTM and CDR2 ANQGSEA come from the germline V gene. This CDR3 spans 18 amino acids. CDR3 sequence (DNA): TGCAGCGTGTACCGCAGAGGGGGACAGGGGGCGGGCACCGGGGAGCTGTTTTTT. Its translation: CSVYRRGGQGAGTGELFF.

The chain has TRBV21-1 and TRBJ2-7; whether TRBD2, the table's D call, matches the DNA was not checked. TRBV21-1 is a documented pseudogene. CDR3 length: 12 amino acids. The CDR3 here is CASSTPNYEQYV. CDR3 nucleotides: TGTGCCAGCAGCACCCCGAACTACGAGCAGTACGTC.

This chain links TRBV2 with TRBJ2-7, with 9 bases that match TRBD1. V lost 4 bases to trimming and J lost 4 bases; unmatched junction nucleotides: 11. Germline V gene lookup returns CDR1 SNHLY and CDR2 FYNNEI. The CDR3 extends over 16 amino acids. The CDR3 loop is CASSGNRDRDGYEQYF. The CDR3 nucleotides are TGTGCCAGCAGTGGCAACCGGGACAGGGACGGATACGAGCAGTACTTC. Full variable domain (rest looked up from reference TRBV2 and TRBJ2-7): EPEVTQTPSHQVTQMGQEVILRCVPISNHLYFYWYRQILGQKVEFLVSFYNNEISEKSEIFDDQFSVERPDGSNFTLKIRSTKLEDSAMYFCASSGNRDRDGYEQYFGPGTRLTVT.